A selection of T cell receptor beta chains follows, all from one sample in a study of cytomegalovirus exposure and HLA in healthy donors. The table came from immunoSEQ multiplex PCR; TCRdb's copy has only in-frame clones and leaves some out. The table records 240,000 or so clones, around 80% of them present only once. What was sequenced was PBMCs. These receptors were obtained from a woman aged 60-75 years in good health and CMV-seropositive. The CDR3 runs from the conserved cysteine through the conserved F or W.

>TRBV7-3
CASSIWLAGVDEQFF
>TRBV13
CASSFGLAGGKMYEQYF
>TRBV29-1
CSVDGTSGFLKAQETQYF
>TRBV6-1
CASRVREYTEAFF
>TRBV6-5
CASRLLREVGTEAFF
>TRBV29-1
CSVSRGTGEQYF
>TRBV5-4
CASSYTAGPGGYTF
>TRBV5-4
CASGRDYQETQYF
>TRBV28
CASSLGTIYEQYF
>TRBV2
CASSQLAGGDNEQFF
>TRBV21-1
CASSNRRGSVHTIYF
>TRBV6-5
CASSSYLGDTQYF
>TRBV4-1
CASSPLLSVNTEAFF
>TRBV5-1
CASRPNLDSYNEQFF
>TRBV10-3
CAISESDYYTDTQYF
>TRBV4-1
CASSPLADTDTQYF
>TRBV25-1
CASSEGEGRAPTEAFF
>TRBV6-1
CASSLQGEEAFF
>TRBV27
CASSLGGSGSYEQYF
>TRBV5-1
CASSRSTGELFF
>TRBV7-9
CASSLQGGGSRNEQYF
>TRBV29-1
CSVENTGGFYEQYF
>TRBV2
CASVGQVRDQPQHF
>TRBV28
CASRGLGLTNTEAFF
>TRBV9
CASSVAGGEKLFF
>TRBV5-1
CASSLDSIGDTQYF
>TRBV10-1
CASSELAGGIVETQYF
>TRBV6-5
CASSYASGREEQYF
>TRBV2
CASSLGQRDTQYF
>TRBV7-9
CVSSLRDEQFF
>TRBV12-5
CASGWTGNSDTEAFF
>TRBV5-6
CASSRSSFDEQYF
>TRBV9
CASASALSTDTQYF
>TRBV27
CASSLEGEQFF
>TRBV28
CASTRGLPQHF
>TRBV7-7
CASSLRGRTDQPQHF
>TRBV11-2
CASRQRNEQFF
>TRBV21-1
CASSKVWRLTEAFF
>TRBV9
CASSPRDRVWGTEAFF
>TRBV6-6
CASSSQVRNTEAFF
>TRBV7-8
CASSSYGGGRQETQYF
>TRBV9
CASSVAIAGVSPYTGELFF
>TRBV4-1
CASSQEGAGTYEQYF
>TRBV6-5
CASSYYSRDYEQYF
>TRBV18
CASSPQMDSYNSPLHF
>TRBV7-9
CASSFSDTQYF
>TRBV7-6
CASSLDMNQPQHF
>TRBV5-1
CASSLWDRLPYEQYF
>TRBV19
CASSMLGTGGYSVYGYTF
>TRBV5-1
CASSPGTSAYNQETQYF
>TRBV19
CASSIVEGAGGTEAFF
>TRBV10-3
CAINGGGGNEQFF
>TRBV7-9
CASSLSLGTGDNQPQHF
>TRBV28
CASSFGQLQYF
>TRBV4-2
CASSQDPGQGAGYTF
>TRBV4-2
CASSQDALAGGHSYNEQFF
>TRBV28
CASSLGQSNQPQHF
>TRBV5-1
CASSPHIDTGGYGYTF
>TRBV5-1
CASSASAGGDQPQHF
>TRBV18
CASSPPDTRDGNTIYF